What follows are 16 T cell receptor beta chains derived from one specimen sequenced in a study of cytomegalovirus exposure and HLA in healthy donors. PCR used 60 Vbeta primers and 13 Jbeta primers. The repertoire was sequenced with immunoSEQ multiplex PCR; TCRdb's copy has only in-frame clones and lacks some. The data show roughly 120,000 clones, 15% to 19% seen once. Sequenced material: PBMCs. The receptors were sampled from a young woman in good health and CMV-seronegative.

The chain combines TRBV27 with TRBJ1-1, with unresolved D. Germline V gives CDR1 MNHEY, CDR2 SMNVEV (reference sequence). This CDR3 is 13 amino acids long. The V and J ends lost 8 bases and 0 bases respectively, with 10 bases between them. The CDR3 reads CASGRPMNTEAFF. The CDR3 nucleotides read TGTGCCAGCGGGAGGCCCATGAACACTGAAGCTTTCTTT.

This clone was seen a handful of times. The chain joins TRBV9 to TRBJ2-1; 7 bases line up with TRBD1. Trimming at V came to 3 bases and at J to 7 bases, leaving 10 bases not matched to a gene. Germline V gene data show CDR1 as SGDLS and CDR2 as YYNGEE. There are 15 residues in the CDR3. The DNA of the CDR3 is TGTGCCAGCAGCGCCTCACCGGGACAGCTTAATGAGCAGTTCTTC. This encodes CASSASPGQLNEQFF.

The rearrangement links TRBV10-3 to TRBJ1-5; D is possibly TRBD1 (6 bases). CDR3 length: 15 residues. Germline CDR1 and CDR2: ENHRY and SYGVKD. Trimming left V 2 bases short and J 2 bases short, with 10 bases between. The CDR3 bases are TGTGCCATCAGTGAGGGGAGGGGGGGCAATCAGCCCCAGCATTTT. This gives the protein CAISEGRGGNQPQHF.

This chain links TRBV13 with TRBJ1-3; D is uncertain. Trimming removed 7 bases at V and 4 bases at J, with 11 bases between. This CDR3 spans 13 amino acids. Germline V lookup: CDR1 PRHDT, CDR2 FYEKMQ (reference sequence). The chain's CDR3 is CASTLRVGNTIYF. As DNA, the CDR3 is TGTGCCAGCACCCTTCGGGTGGGAAACACCATATATTTT.

V and J are TRBV19 and TRBJ2-1, with a possible D match to TRBD2 (5 bases). The V gene's germline CDR1 is LNHDA and CDR2 SQIVND (reference sequence). This CDR3 comprises 17 residues. Trimming took off 4 bases at V and 1 base at J, with 17 bases between the two ends. The CDR3 sequence: CASSKYPGSSSYNEQFF. The CDR3 region has the DNA TGTGCCAGTAGTAAATATCCGGGATCCTCATCCTACAATGAGCAGTTCTTC.

The chain joins TRBV28 to TRBJ2-3; 8 bases are a match to TRBD1. V shed 4 bases and J 3 bases; nucleotides not matched to a gene: 3. The CDR3 contains 14 residues. Germline V gene sequence: CDR1 MDHEN, CDR2 SYDVKM. The DNA of the CDR3 is TGTGCCAGCAGTTCCCGGGACAGGACAGATACGCAGTATTTT. Amino acid sequence: CASSSRDRTDTQYF.

This clone was found a few times. The V call is TRBV19, the J call TRBJ1-1; D possibly corresponds to TRBD1 (6 bases). In germline, CDR1 is LNHDA, CDR2 SQIVND (reference sequence). Between the trimmed V and J ends, which lost 6 bases and 0 bases, there was a span of 17 bases. The CDR3 covers 16 residues. The CDR3 DNA reads TGTGCCAGTAGCACAACAGGGTGGGGTATGAACACTGAAGCTTTCTTT. Its translation: CASSTTGWGMNTEAFF.

This clone was picked up a small number of times. The gene calls are TRBV7-2 and TRBJ2-1; TRBD1 might be the D (5 bases). This CDR3 comprises 15 residues. The germline V gene has CDR1 SGHTA and CDR2 FQGNSA. Trimming removed 5 bases from V and 3 bases from J, with 14 bases in between. Written as DNA, the CDR3 is TGTGCCAGCAGCGCCCGGACAAGACTCTACAATGAGCAGTTCTTC. This translates into CASSARTRLYNEQFF.

This clone occurred a few times. The chain joins TRBV9 to TRBJ1-1; D might be TRBD1 (6 bases). The CDR3 covers 15 residues. V dropped 0 bases and J dropped 4 bases, with 13 bases sitting between them. Germline V gene lookup returns CDR1 SGDLS and CDR2 YYNGEE. This chain's CDR3 is CASSVGGRGSTEAFF. CDR3 DNA: TGTGCCAGCAGCGTAGGAGGCAGGGGATCCACTGAAGCTTTCTTT.

The chain uses TRBV5-4 and TRBJ1-4; TRBD1 is a possible D gene (6 bases). Trimming stripped 4 bases from V and 5 bases from J, with 15 bases between. The germline CDR1 and CDR2 sequences are SGHNT and YYREEE (reference sequence). CDR3 length equals 15 residues. CDR3 residues: CASSRRGERNEKLFF. The CDR3 DNA follows: TGTGCCAGCAGCCGCAGGGGCGAAAGGAATGAAAAACTGTTTTTT.

A few counts support this clone. J is TRBJ1-4 and V is TRBV6-5, with 9 bases identical to TRBD1. The CDR3 runs 16 residues. The ends lost 4 bases at V and 0 bases at J; junction bases unmatched: 3. Germline V gene lookup returns CDR1 MNHEY and CDR2 SVGAGI. CDR3 protein: CASSWTGDATNEKLFF. CDR3 nucleotide sequence: TGTGCCAGCAGTTGGACAGGGGATGCAACTAATGAAAAACTGTTTTTT.

This clone occurred many times. This rearrangement joins TRBV6-1 to TRBJ2-2; 12 nucleotides align to TRBD2. This CDR3 contains 14 residues. The germline gives CDR1 MNHNS, CDR2 SASEGT. V was pared by 9 bases and J by 4 bases, with 3 bases of the junction left unmatched. CDR3 in amino acids: CASRTSGITGELFF. CDR3 DNA sequence: TGTGCCAGTAGGACTAGCGGGATCACCGGGGAGCTGTTTTTT.

The rearrangement joins TRBV11-3 to TRBJ2-7; D remains unclear. This CDR3 is built from 15 residues. Trimming removed 5 bases at V and 2 bases at J, with 16 bases between. Germline lookup yields CDR1 SGHNT and CDR2 YENEEA. CDR3 loop: CASSVGVSGAYEQYF. The CDR3 DNA sequence: TGTGCCAGCAGCGTTGGCGTCTCGGGTGCCTACGAGCAGTACTTC.

This clone appeared a few times. V is TRBV5-4 and J is TRBJ2-7, with 11 bases matching TRBD1. Germline assignment: CDR1 SGHNT and CDR2 YYREEE (reference sequence). The CDR3 covers 15 residues. V lost 4 bases and J lost 3; bases outside the gene matches: 6. DNA for the CDR3: TGTGCCAGCAGCGGTCCGGGACAGGGGGGCTACGAGCAGTACTTC. Its protein is CASSGPGQGGYEQYF.

For the CDR3, the DNA is TGTGCCAGCAGTTTAACTAGCGGGAAGCAAGAGACCCAGTACTTC. Protein product: CASSLTSGKQETQYF. This chain links TRBV27 with TRBJ2-5, with 10 bases aligning to TRBD2. Germline loops: CDR1 MNHEY, CDR2 SMNVEV (reference sequence). After removal of 2 bases from V and 2 bases from J, the junction contained 2 bases not matched to a gene. CDR3 length equals 15 residues.

The chain combines TRBV27 with TRBJ2-5; tentative D call: TRBD1 (5 bases). CDR1 and CDR2 from the germline V gene are MNHEY and SMNVEV (reference sequence). The CDR3 totals 14 residues. V was clipped by 5 bases and J by 4 bases, with 14 bases between them. This CDR3 is CASSRQNRGETQYF. The CDR3 DNA is TGTGCCAGCAGTCGACAGAACCGTGGAGAGACCCAGTACTTC.